The 18 T cell receptor beta chains reported below all come from one sample, sequenced in a study of Ad26.COV2.S vaccination and SARS-CoV-2 variants. Sequencing used immunoSEQ multiplex PCR; TCRdb keeps in-frame clones, though not all of them. Of around 94,000 clones in the sample, over 60% were seen once. The sequencing used peripheral blood, collected after recovery from COVID-19. The source is a human donor who had recovered from COVID-19.

The chain joins TRBV2 to TRBJ1-1; D is undetermined. Looked up from germline, CDR1 is SNHLY and CDR2 is FYNNEI. This CDR3 contains 13 residues. V was clipped by 6 bases and J by 6 bases, with 14 bases between them. The CDR3 DNA reads TGTGCCAGCAGCCAAGGATGGGCCTCTGAAGCTTTCTTT. It translates to CASSQGWASEAFF.

V is TRBV5-1 and J is TRBJ1-1, with D possibly TRBD1 on 5 matching bases. Trimming shortened V by 5 bases and J by 3 bases, and 23 bases separated the two germline ends. The CDR3 runs 17 residues. Germline assignment: CDR1 SGHRS and CDR2 YFSETQ. The CDR3 DNA reads as TGCGCCAGCAGACGTGACGGGGGGAGGACCGGGGACACTGAAGCTTTCTTT. Amino acids: CASRRDGGRTGDTEAFF. Using reference TRBV5-1 and TRBJ1-1 for the parts outside the CDR3, the full variable domain is KAGVTQTPRYLIKTRGQQVTLSCSPISGHRSVSWYQQTPGQGLQFLFEYFSETQRNKGNFPGRFSGRQFSNSRSEMNVSTLELGDSALYLCASRRDGGRTGDTEAFFGQGTRLTVV.

The rearrangement links TRBV19 to TRBJ2-1; D remains unclear. Trimming shortened V by 0 bases and J by 1 base, and 4 bases separated the two germline ends. Germline CDR1 and CDR2: LNHDA and SQIVND (reference sequence). This CDR3 has 14 residues. DNA for the CDR3: TGTGCCAGTAGTATAGATAATTCCTACAATGAGCAGTTCTTC. Its translation is CASSIDNSYNEQFF.

This chain links TRBV28 with TRBJ2-3; 11 bases agree with TRBD2. The CDR3 is 13 residues long. CDR1 MDHEN and CDR2 SYDVKM come from the germline V gene. The V segment lost 9 bases and the J segment 1 base; nucleotides outside the gene matches: 0. CDR3 region: CASSGGGTDTQYF. The CDR3 DNA reads as TGTGCCAGTAGCGGGGGGGGCACAGATACGCAGTATTTT.

The chain is built from TRBV11-2 and TRBJ2-5; 11 nucleotides align to TRBD1. The CDR3 spans 14 residues. J was trimmed by 6 bases and V by 5 bases; bases with no gene match: 5. Germline CDR1 and CDR2: SGHAT and FQNNGV. The CDR3 sequence: CASSQGTGGQTQYF. As DNA, the CDR3 is TGTGCCAGCAGCCAAGGGACAGGGGGTCAGACCCAGTACTTC.

The chain recombines TRBV7-3 with TRBJ1-1; D unresolved. With 2 bases removed from V and 3 bases from J, the gap between germline ends came to 7 bases. The V gene's germline CDR1 is SGHTA and CDR2 FQGTGA. The CDR3 totals 13 residues. As DNA, the CDR3 is TGTGCCAGCAGCTTACGGCGGGACACTGAAGCTTTCTTT. Its translation is CASSLRRDTEAFF. Using reference TRBV7-3 and TRBJ1-1 for the parts outside the CDR3, the full variable domain is GAGVSQTPSNKVTEKGKYVELRCDPISGHTALYWYRQSLGQGPEFLIYFQGTGAADDSGLPNDRFFAVRPEGSVSTLKIQRTERGDSAVYLCASSLRRDTEAFFGQGTRLTVV.

This chain uses TRBV2 with TRBJ1-5; 10 bases line up with TRBD1. V lost 4 bases, J lost 2 bases, and 2 bases stayed unmatched. The germline V gene has CDR1 SNHLY and CDR2 FYNNEI. This CDR3 is built from 15 residues. The CDR3 reads CASSGGTGGNQPQHF. In nucleotides, the CDR3 is TGTGCCAGCAGTGGAGGGACAGGGGGCAATCAGCCCCAGCATTTT.

J is TRBJ2-6 and V is TRBV2, with 7 bases lining up with TRBD2. CDR3 size: 19 residues. After removal of 5 bases from V and 0 bases from J, the junction contained 13 bases not matched to a gene. Germline V lookup: CDR1 SNHLY, CDR2 FYNNEI. As DNA, the CDR3 is TGTGCCAGCAGTCCAAAGGGCAGCGGGGCAGCCTCTGGGGCCAACGTCCTGACTTTC. This encodes CASSPKGSGAASGANVLTF.

The rearrangement joins TRBV19 to TRBJ1-1, with no clear D. From germline, CDR1 is LNHDA and CDR2 SQIVND (reference sequence). The CDR3 extends over 13 amino acids. Trimming removed 7 bases at V and 4 bases at J, with 13 bases between. The CDR3 sequence is CASIPRGSTEAFF. The DNA of the CDR3 is TGTGCCAGTATTCCACGGGGTTCCACTGAAGCTTTCTTT. Using reference TRBV19 and TRBJ1-1 for the parts outside the CDR3, the full variable domain is DGGITQSPKYLFRKEGQNVTLSCEQNLNHDAMYWYRQDPGQGLRLIYYSQIVNDFQKGDIAEGYSVSREKKESFPLTVTSAQKNPTAFYLCASIPRGSTEAFFGQGTRLTVV.

The genes are TRBV18 and TRBJ2-3, with TRBD2 identical over 13 bases. V lost 0 bases to trimming and J lost 3 bases; unmatched junction nucleotides: 0. In germline, CDR1 is KGHSH, CDR2 LQKENI. The CDR3 consists of 16 residues. The CDR3 coding sequence is TGTGCCAGCTCACCACCGGGACTAGCGGGGACAGATACGCAGTATTTT. It codes for CASSPPGLAGTDTQYF.

This chain links TRBV15 with TRBJ1-2, with 7 nucleotides matching TRBD1. The CDR3 has 17 residues. Germline V lookup: CDR1 LNHNV, CDR2 YYDKDF (reference sequence). The trim removed 0 bases at V and 4 bases at J, leaving 11 bases unmatched. The chain's CDR3 is CATSRDLDRTLIYGYTF. In DNA form, the CDR3 reads TGTGCCACCAGCAGAGATCTGGACAGGACCCTGATCTATGGCTACACCTTC.

This clone was detected once. The chain carries TRBV19 and TRBJ2-1; 9 bases line up with TRBD2. Per the germline V gene, CDR1 is LNHDA and CDR2 is SQIVND (reference sequence). Trimming removed 6 bases from V and 8 bases from J; junction bases left unmatched: 8. The CDR3 covers 14 residues. As DNA, the CDR3 is TGTGCCAGTAGCCAGACTAGCGGTGTCTATGAGCAGTTCTTC. Translated, it gives CASSQTSGVYEQFF.

The chain employs TRBV4-2 and TRBJ2-2; 7 bases are shared with TRBD1. Trimming at V came to 4 bases and at J to 5 bases, leaving 7 bases not matched to a gene. From germline, CDR1 is LGHNA and CDR2 YNFKEQ. The CDR3 runs 15 residues. The CDR3 bases are TGTGCCAGCAGCCGGGGACAGTTTGGGACCGGGGAGCTGTTTTTT. Its translation: CASSRGQFGTGELFF.

The genes are TRBV9 and TRBJ1-1, with D unresolved. CDR1 is SGDLS, CDR2 YYNGEE, per germline. This CDR3 contains 13 residues. V was cut by 0 bases and J by 1 base, with 4 bases left in between. CDR3: CASSVAANTEAFF. CDR3 bases: TGTGCCAGCAGCGTAGCGGCGAACACTGAAGCTTTCTTT.

This chain connects TRBV7-2 to TRBJ2-3; 8 bases map to TRBD2. V shed 0 bases, J shed 0 bases, and the junction held 5 bases outside the gene matches. Germline V CDR1 and CDR2: SGHTA, FQGNSA. This CDR3 region has 17 residues. The CDR3 loop reads CASSLAGGAWSTDTQYF. The CDR3 coding sequence is TGTGCCAGCAGCTTAGCCGGGGGGGCGTGGAGCACAGATACGCAGTATTTT.

This clone was counted only a few times. V is TRBV5-6 and J is TRBJ2-5; D gene uncertain. Trimming left V 0 bases short and J 2 bases short, with 11 bases between. From germline, CDR1 is SGHDT and CDR2 YYEEEE. The CDR3 covers 15 residues. CDR3 bases: TGTGCCAGCAGCTTGGGGTTAAGTGAACAAGAGACCCAGTACTTC. It specifies CASSLGLSEQETQYF.

The chain carries TRBV18 and TRBJ2-5; D remains ambiguous. V lost 0 bases and J 5 bases, leaving 7 bases between the germline ends. This CDR3 region has 13 residues. Germline V gene lookup returns CDR1 KGHSH and CDR2 LQKENI. CDR3 nucleotide sequence: TGTGCCAGCTCACCACCGGGTTCGGAGACCCAGTACTTC. Its protein product is CASSPPGSETQYF.

V is TRBV9 and J is TRBJ1-2; 9 nucleotides agree with TRBD1. The V segment lost 0 bases and the J segment 6 bases; nucleotides outside the gene matches: 6. The CDR3 covers 15 residues. Germline V CDR1 and CDR2: SGDLS, YYNGEE. CDR3 in DNA: TGTGCCAGCAGCGTAGGGGCGGGACAGGGAAATGGCTACACCTTC. Protein: CASSVGAGQGNGYTF.